This T cell receptor (beta chain) was found in a study of T-cell memory formation after mild COVID-19. The wider study: TCR clusters mostly belonged to single donors. Broader study findings: Memory sampled before infection contained some responding clones, suggesting cross-reactive memory joined. The study found balanced CD4/CD8 in clones contracting day 15 to 85 and a CD4+ lean in later expanders.

Germline V gene lookup returns CDR1 SEHNR and CDR2 FQNEAQ (reference sequence). The CDR3 has 15 amino acids. V dropped 4 bases and J dropped 8; count of bases not matched to a gene: 11. Each CDR3 protein gets one entry after TCRdb re-called the 5' RACE reads with MiXCR. The sample holds approximately 190,000 distinct CDR3 sequences, 15% to 20% seen once. This clonotype was counted a few times. Its cognate antigen is unknown. The receptor was isolated from an adult woman who had mild COVID-19 (a few samples of this study predate the infection). Cell type and time point are not known. The sample taken for sequencing was PBMCs or a T cell subset sorted from them (not recorded which). This rearrangement joins TRBV7-9 to TRBJ2-1; TRBD2 matches 7 bases. CDR3 in amino acids: CASSSSGRDLDEQFF. The CDR3 DNA is TGTGCCAGCAGCTCCTCGGGGAGGGATCTCGATGAGCAGTTCTTC.